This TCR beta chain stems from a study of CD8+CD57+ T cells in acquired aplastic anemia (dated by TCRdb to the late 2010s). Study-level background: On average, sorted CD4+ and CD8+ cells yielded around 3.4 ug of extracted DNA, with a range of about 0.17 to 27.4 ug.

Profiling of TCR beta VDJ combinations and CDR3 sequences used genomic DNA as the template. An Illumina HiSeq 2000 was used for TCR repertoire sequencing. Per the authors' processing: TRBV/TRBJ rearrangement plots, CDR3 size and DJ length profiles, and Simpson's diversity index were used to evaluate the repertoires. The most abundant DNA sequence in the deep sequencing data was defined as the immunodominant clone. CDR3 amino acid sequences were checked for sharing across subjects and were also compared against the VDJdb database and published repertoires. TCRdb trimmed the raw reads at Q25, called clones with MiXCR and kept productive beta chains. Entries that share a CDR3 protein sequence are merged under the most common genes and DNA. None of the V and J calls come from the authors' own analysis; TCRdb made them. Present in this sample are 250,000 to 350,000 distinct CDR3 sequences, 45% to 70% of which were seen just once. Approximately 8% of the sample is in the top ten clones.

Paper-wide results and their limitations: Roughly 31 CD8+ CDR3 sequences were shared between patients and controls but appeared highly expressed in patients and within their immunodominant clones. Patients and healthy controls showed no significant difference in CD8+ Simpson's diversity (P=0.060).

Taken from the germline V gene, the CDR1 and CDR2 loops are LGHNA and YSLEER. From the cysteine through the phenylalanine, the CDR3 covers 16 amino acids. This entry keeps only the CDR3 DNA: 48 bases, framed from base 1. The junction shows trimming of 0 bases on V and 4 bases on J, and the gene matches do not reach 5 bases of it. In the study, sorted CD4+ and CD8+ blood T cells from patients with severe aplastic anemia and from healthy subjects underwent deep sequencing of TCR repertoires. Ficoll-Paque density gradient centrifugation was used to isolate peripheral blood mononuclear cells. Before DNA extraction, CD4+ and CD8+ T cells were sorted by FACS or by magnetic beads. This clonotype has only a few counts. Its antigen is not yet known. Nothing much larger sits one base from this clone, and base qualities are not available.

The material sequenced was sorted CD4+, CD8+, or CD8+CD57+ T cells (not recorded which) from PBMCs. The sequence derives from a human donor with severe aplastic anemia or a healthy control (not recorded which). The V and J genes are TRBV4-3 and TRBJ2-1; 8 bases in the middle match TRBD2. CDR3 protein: CASSQEVAGNYNEQFF. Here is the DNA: TGCGCCAGCAGCCAAGAAGTAGCGGGGAATTACAATGAGCAGTTCTTC.